The 15 T cell receptor beta chains in this list originate from one sample, sequenced in a study of post-analysis software for immune sequencing data. These receptors' antigens are unknown. Researchers reported that TCR beta cDNA libraries carried unique molecular identifiers. MiXCR, run by TCRdb on the PCR reads, gives a single entry per CDR3 protein. The sample includes hundreds of thousands of distinct CDR3 sequences, around 27% of them seen just once. General study points: Patients had higher frequencies than controls of five or six TRBV segments, including TRBV5-6, TRBV5-1 and TRBV20-1.

Sequencing input: blood. These receptors were obtained from a girl under 18 with multiple sclerosis.

The V call is TRBV5-1, the J call TRBJ1-1; no definite D call. V dropped 0 bases and J dropped 2 bases, with 8 bases sitting between them. The CDR3 is 14 amino acids. From germline, CDR1 is SGHRS and CDR2 YFSETQ. The chain's CDR3 is CASSLGQRNTEAFF. The CDR3 DNA reads as TGCGCCAGCAGCTTGGGGCAGAGAAACACTGAAGCTTTCTTT. Full variable domain (outside the CDR3, taken from reference TRBV5-1 and TRBJ1-1): KAGVTQTPRYLIKTRGQQVTLSCSPISGHRSVSWYQQTPGQGLQFLFEYFSETQRNKGNFPGRFSGRQFSNSRSEMNVSTLELGDSALYLCASSLGQRNTEAFFGQGTRLTVV.

The chain links TRBV12-3 or TRBV12-4 to TRBJ1-4; possibly TRBD1 for D (5 bases). Trimming pared 3 bases from V and 8 bases from J, leaving 19 bases between. This CDR3 spans 16 amino acids. DNA of the CDR3: TGTGCCAGCAGTTTCGGCGGGGCACACTCGGGGGAAAAACTGTTTTTT. Translating it yields CASSFGGAHSGEKLFF.

The rearrangement uses TRBV10-3 and TRBJ2-2, with a weak D call TRBD1 (6 bases). This CDR3 spans 16 amino acids. Germline CDR1 and CDR2: ENHRY and SYGVKD. The V end was cut by 3 bases, the J end by 0 bases, with 11 bases between. In DNA, the CDR3 is TGTGCCATCAGTGAAACGACAGGCCCGAACACCGGGGAGCTGTTTTTT. Translated: CAISETTGPNTGELFF.

This clonotype has only a few counts. The CDR3 here is CASRDEGVNEQFF. As DNA, the CDR3 is TGTGCCAGCAGGGATGAGGGGGTAAATGAGCAGTTCTTC. J is TRBJ2-1 and V is TRBV12-3 or TRBV12-4, with a weak D call TRBD1 (6 bases). Trimming took off 6 bases at V and 7 bases at J, with 13 bases between the two ends. CDR3 size: 13 residues.

The chain links TRBV28 to TRBJ2-1; 7 positions agree with TRBD1. The germline CDR1 and CDR2 sequences are MDHEN and SYDVKM. The junction had 7 bases not matched to a gene; V was cut back by 7 bases and J by 4 bases. There are 14 residues in the CDR3. The CDR3 DNA is TGTGCCAGCAACCGAAGGGGGCCTTACAATGAGCAGTTCTTC. This encodes CASNRRGPYNEQFF.

The V call is TRBV29-1, the J call TRBJ2-5; tentative D call: TRBD2 (6 bases). Per germline, CDR1 SQVTM and CDR2 ANQGSEA. The CDR3 has 13 residues. Between the trimmed V and J ends, which lost 6 bases and 4 bases, there was a span of 15 bases. CDR3 DNA sequence: TGCAGCGTGGGGGGACTGGAGGGAGAGACCCAGTACTTC. This encodes CSVGGLEGETQYF.

The chain employs TRBV5-1 and TRBJ2-3; no clear D gene. Between the trimmed V and J ends, which lost 5 bases and 4 bases, there was a span of 17 bases. CDR3 length: 15 amino acids. Germline V CDR1 and CDR2: SGHRS, YFSETQ. CDR3: CASRLGQTASDTQYF. The DNA of the CDR3 is TGCGCCAGCAGGTTAGGGCAGACCGCCTCAGATACGCAGTATTTT. Combining the CDR3 with reference TRBV5-1 and TRBJ2-3 gives the whole variable domain KAGVTQTPRYLIKTRGQQVTLSCSPISGHRSVSWYQQTPGQGLQFLFEYFSETQRNKGNFPGRFSGRQFSNSRSEMNVSTLELGDSALYLCASRLGQTASDTQYFGPGTRLTVL.

The chain joins TRBV2 to TRBJ2-3; 8 bases map to TRBD1. Germline V lookup: CDR1 SNHLY, CDR2 FYNNEI. The CDR3 spans 16 residues. J gave up 4 bases and V 9 bases, and 15 bases lay outside the gene matches. CDR3 sequence: CARRTRTGILPDTQYF. In DNA, the CDR3 is TGTGCCAGGAGAACCCGGACAGGGATATTACCAGATACGCAGTATTTT.

V usage is TRBV6-6 and J usage is TRBJ1-2, with D possibly being TRBD1 (5 bases). Trimming pared 2 bases from V and 0 bases from J, leaving 10 bases between. The CDR3 covers 15 residues. The germline CDR1 and CDR2 sequences are MNHNY and SVGAGI (reference sequence). CDR3 nucleotides: TGTGCCAGCAGTTACGGGAGCAGGGCTAACTATGGCTACACCTTC. It yields the protein CASSYGSRANYGYTF.

For this clonotype: The germline gene is not matched at one end of the junction; a read error may be the cause. The chain joins TRBV9 to TRBJ1-1; D unresolved. The CDR3 is 14 residues long. Germline V CDR1 and CDR2: SGDLS, YYNGEE. The CDR3, as DNA: TGTGCCAGCAGCTCCACCGGGGTGAACGCTGAAGCTTTCTTT. The encoded protein is CASSSTGVNAEAFF.

This clonotype was seen a handful of times. The chain employs TRBV27 and TRBJ2-6; D call uncertain. The CDR3 totals 13 residues. Trimming stripped 7 bases from V and 0 bases from J, with 4 bases between. Per the germline V gene, CDR1 is MNHEY and CDR2 is SMNVEV (reference sequence). The CDR3 DNA follows: TGTGCCAGCACCGACTCTGGGGCCAACGTCCTGACTTTC. Translated, it gives CASTDSGANVLTF.

V is TRBV5-1 and J is TRBJ1-4; D is undetermined. The CDR3 length is 15 residues. Germline CDR1 and CDR2: SGHRS and YFSETQ. V lost 5 bases to trimming and J lost 4 bases, with 15 bases between them. The CDR3 region has the DNA TGCGCCAGCAGGTCCCCCTTCGAGGGTAATGAAAAACTGTTTTTT. Protein sequence: CASRSPFEGNEKLFF.

This chain uses TRBV5-5 with TRBJ2-3; 11 positions match TRBD1. From germline, CDR1 is SGHKS and CDR2 YYEKEE (reference sequence). The CDR3 loop spans 16 amino acids. Germline trimming cut 4 bases from V and 9 bases from J; bases unmatched to any gene: 13. The DNA of the CDR3 is TGTGCCAGCAGCAAAATCCGGGACAGGGGGTTGGGCACGCAGTATTTT. It specifies CASSKIRDRGLGTQYF.

This clonotype turned up a few times. The chain carries TRBV5-1 and TRBJ2-3, with 8 bases lining up with TRBD2. The CDR3 spans 15 residues. V was clipped by 0 bases and J by 6 bases; unmatched bases: 6. Germline V gene data show CDR1 as SGHRS and CDR2 as YFSETQ. CDR3 coding DNA: TGCGCCAGCAGCTTGGCGGGACTAGGAGGGGATACGCAGTATTTT. Amino acids: CASSLAGLGGDTQYF.

This rearrangement joins TRBV27 to TRBJ1-1; D may be TRBD1 (6 bases). Germline V CDR1 and CDR2: MNHEY, SMNVEV (reference sequence). The CDR3 loop spans 14 amino acids. The V end was cut by 6 bases, the J end by 0 bases, with 11 bases between. The CDR3 DNA reads as TGTGCCAGCAGGGAGGGGGGGCTGAACACTGAAGCTTTCTTT. As protein: CASREGGLNTEAFF.